The rows below give T cell receptor beta chains drawn from one sample of a study of cytomegalovirus exposure and HLA in healthy donors. Only in-frame clones appear in the TCRdb table, and some are missing; sequencing was by immunoSEQ multiplex PCR. This table has around 120,000 clones, 65% to 85% appearing once. Specimen: PBMCs. The receptors shown here come from a man in his fifties in good health and CMV-seronegative. The CDR3 runs from the conserved cysteine through the conserved F or W. D genes are given only for firm matches. Only part of the rows carry a size: once, few, many, or a class if the clone is expanded.

cdr3_length	v_call	d_call	j_call	clone_size	cdr3_aa	cdr3_nt
16	TRBV5-6	TRBD1	TRBJ2-3	NA	CASSQGSRGLRDTQYF	TGTGCCAGCAGCCAGGGGTCAAGGGGGCTTAGAGATACGCAGTATTTT
13	TRBV6-5	NA	TRBJ2-3	NA	CASRSSVKDTQYF	TGTGCCAGCAGATCTAGCGTCAAAGATACGCAGTATTTT
16	TRBV5-1	NA	TRBJ1-3	NA	CASRPHREHSGNTIYF	TGCGCCAGCAGGCCCCACAGGGAACACTCTGGAAACACCATATATTTT
14	TRBV5-4	NA	TRBJ2-3	NA	CASTNLRGMDTQYF	TGTGCCAGCACCAACCTTCGGGGGATGGATACGCAGTATTTT
17	TRBV2	TRBD2	TRBJ2-7	NA	CASSGSVIAGATYEQYF	TGTGCCAGCAGTGGGTCGGTGATAGCGGGGGCCACCTACGAGCAGTACTTC
15	TRBV25-1	TRBD1	TRBJ2-3	NA	CASSESRGRTDTQYF	TGTGCCAGCAGTGAATCCAGGGGGCGCACAGATACGCAGTATTTT
11	TRBV29-1	NA	TRBJ2-4	once	CSVVGVDIQYF	TGCAGCGTCGTCGGGGTCGACATTCAGTACTTC
14	TRBV4-3	NA	TRBJ2-5	NA	CASSQDTSRETQYF	TGCGCCAGCAGCCAAGACACCTCACGGGAGACCCAGTACTTC
15	TRBV6-4	TRBD2	TRBJ2-1	NA	CASSDSLAGGNEQFF	TGTGCCAGCAGTGACTCGCTAGCGGGGGGCAATGAGCAGTTCTTC
19	TRBV21-1	NA	TRBJ2-1	NA	CASSSGSPRGGRYYNEQFF	TGTGCCAGCAGCTCCGGATCCCCCAGGGGCGGGCGCTACTACAATGAGCAGTTCTTC
13	TRBV9	NA	TRBJ2-5	NA	CASSVNKQETQYF	TGTGCCAGCAGCGTAAACAAACAAGAGACCCAGTACTTC
15	TRBV9	TRBD1	TRBJ1-1	NA	CASSPRQGDFTEAFF	TGTGCCAGCAGCCCGCGACAGGGGGATTTCACTGAAGCTTTCTTT
14	TRBV5-4	TRBD2	TRBJ2-7	NA	CASSFGLAGYEQYF	TGTGCCAGCAGCTTCGGACTAGCGGGATACGAGCAGTACTTC
15	TRBV7-2	NA	TRBJ1-6	NA	CATTQGEVIMSPLHF	TGTGCCACCACACAAGGGGAGGTTATCATGTCACCCCTCCACTTT
14	TRBV7-9	TRBD1	TRBJ2-1	NA	CASSGQGAYNEQFF	TGTGCCAGCAGCGGACAGGGCGCCTACAATGAGCAGTTCTTC
13	TRBV23-1	TRBD1	TRBJ2-7	NA	CASNDRVRYEQYF	TGCGCCAGCAACGACAGGGTAAGGTACGAGCAGTACTTC
18	TRBV4-3	TRBD1	TRBJ2-3	NA	CASSRVTSGTGGPDTQYF	TGCGCCAGCAGCCGCGTAACTTCCGGGACAGGGGGCCCAGATACGCAGTATTTT